The 6 T cell receptor beta chains in this list originate from one sample, sequenced in a study of spatial heterogeneity in lung cancer. Described time point: sample taken at primary tumor resection. In TCRdb, the 5' RACE reads were re-called with MiXCR into one record per CDR3 protein. Of over a thousand distinct CDR3 sequences in the sample, 10% to 15% were seen once. Here the sequenced sample was normal lung tissue next to the tumor, taken at surgery. The receptors derive from a male donor with early-stage non-small cell lung cancer.

Within the sample, this clonotype is medium-sized. This chain connects TRBV11-2 to TRBJ1-5, with TRBD1 identical over 7 bases. CDR1 and CDR2 (germline): SGHAT, FQNNGV. The CDR3 totals 15 residues. V dropped 5 bases and J dropped 2; count of bases not matched to a gene: 6. The CDR3 sequence: CASSRTGDGNQPQHF. CDR3 coding DNA: TGTGCCAGCAGCCGAACAGGGGACGGCAATCAGCCCCAGCATTTT.

This clonotype was recorded at least ten times. This may be a read error: a much more frequent sequence differs by one nucleotide. The J gene is TRBJ1-2, the V gene TRBV30; the D gene is possibly TRBD1 (5 bases). There are 16 residues in the CDR3. CDR1 is GTSNPN, CDR2 SVGIG, per germline (reference sequence). Trimming pared 2 bases from V and 3 bases from J, leaving 19 bases between. This chain's CDR3 is CAWSRKGVRADYGYTF. In DNA, the CDR3 is TGTGCCTGGAGTAGAAAGGGCGTCAGGGCGGACTATGGCTACACCTTC.

The J gene is TRBJ2-2, the V gene TRBV21-1; TRBD1, as called in the table, went unchecked against the DNA. TRBV21-1 represents a pseudogene. The CDR3 is 15 amino acids. The CDR3 reads CASPRSRAFTGELFF. The CDR3 DNA reads as TGTGCCAGCCCGAGGTCCAGGGCTTTCACCGGGGAGCTGTTTTTT.

In its sample, this clonotype is large (0.1 to 1%). J is TRBJ2-2 and V is TRBV29-1; TRBD2 aligns across 11 bases. Germline-derived CDR1 and CDR2 are SQVTM and ANQGSEA. The ends lost 4 bases at V and 8 bases at J; junction bases unmatched: 6. This CDR3 region has 14 residues. The DNA of the CDR3 is TGCAGCGTTGTGGTCGGGACTAGCGGTGGGGAGCTGTTTTTT. This gives the protein CSVVVGTSGGELFF.

This clonotype appeared a few times. The chain couples TRBV10-2 to TRBJ2-6; perhaps TRBD1 as D (6 bases). Germline V gene lookup returns CDR1 WSHSY and CDR2 SAAADI. The CDR3 contains 14 residues. Deletions cut 10 bases from V and 1 base from J, with 11 bases between. The CDR3 nucleotides are TGCGCCACACATCAGGGGTCTGGGGCCAACGTCCTGACTTTC. Its protein is CATHQGSGANVLTF.

This clonotype was recorded at least ten times. The genes are TRBV6-1 and TRBJ2-7, with D hard to call. Germline V gene sequence: CDR1 MNHNS, CDR2 SASEGT. The V end was cut by 8 bases, the J end by 0 bases, with 14 bases between. CDR3 length: 14 residues. CDR3 region: CASAITGRSYEQYF. CDR3 DNA: TGTGCCAGCGCCATTACCGGTCGCTCCTACGAGCAGTACTTC.